The 2 T cell receptor beta chains presented below share a single source sample, sequenced in a study of tissue T cells after allogeneic stem cell transplantation. Time point noted: mouse harvest day 7 after allogeneic transplant. Tail vein injection delivered 10^7 T-cell-depleted bone marrow cells and 10^6 splenic CD5+ T cells. Method: immunoSEQ multiplex PCR; TCRdb's copy keeps in-frame clones and lacks some. The sample yields roughly 7,100 clones, more than 40% seen once. The sequencing sample was made of gut tissue. The receptors derive from a female BALB/c mouse given C57BL/6 T cells with graft-versus-host disease after an allogeneic hematopoietic cell transplant.

A remark on this clone: Gene names and germline refer to mouse. The CDR3 extends 1 residue past the end of the read, so its final part is completed from the germline J gene. The chain is built from TRBV16 and TRBJ2-3; D unclear. CDR3 length: 13 residues. Germline V lookup: CDR1 SGHSA, CDR2 FRNQAP. V shed 1 base and J shed 4 bases, with 6 bases lying between them. The CDR3: CASSLGGSETLYF. CDR3 DNA (partial): TGTGCAAGCAGCTTAGGGGGTTCAGAAACGCTGTAT.

This clone is labeled as medium-sized. Gene names refer to mouse genes. The CDR3 is cut off 1 residue early in the read; its end comes from the germline J gene. This rearrangement joins TRBV26 to TRBJ1-3; D ambiguous. This CDR3 contains 14 residues. Germline V lookup: CDR1 KGHPV, CDR2 FQNQEV (reference sequence). Trimming took 3 bases from V and 0 from J, leaving 6 bases between them. CDR3 region: CASSLSYSGNTLYF. CDR3 DNA, as far as it was read: TGTGCCAGCAGTCTATCATATTCTGGAAATACGCTCTAT.